The T cell receptor beta chain under discussion was sequenced for a study of blood T cell repertoires in COVID-19. The authors' processing: Quantification of nucleated cells was approximated via reference gene primer amplification. Assay used: immunoSEQ multiplex PCR; TCRdb lists only in-frame clones, some missing. For V, J and clone size, that table is used; D and trimming come from the DNA. The repertoire includes 200,000 or so clones, over 75% of them detected once, and around 5.4% sits in the top ten. Trimming removed 4 bases from V and 2 bases from J, with 11 bases in between. Germline V CDR1 and CDR2: SGHTA, FQGTGA. The CDR3 runs 15 residues.

Sequenced: peripheral blood. The clonotype comes from a human donor in a cohort sampled during active COVID-19. V and J are TRBV7-3 and TRBJ2-2; TRBD1 is a possible D gene (6 bases). The CDR3 region has the DNA TGTGCCAGCAGCTCCTCGGACAGAAACACCGGGGAGCTGTTTTTT. Protein sequence: CASSSSDRNTGELFF.